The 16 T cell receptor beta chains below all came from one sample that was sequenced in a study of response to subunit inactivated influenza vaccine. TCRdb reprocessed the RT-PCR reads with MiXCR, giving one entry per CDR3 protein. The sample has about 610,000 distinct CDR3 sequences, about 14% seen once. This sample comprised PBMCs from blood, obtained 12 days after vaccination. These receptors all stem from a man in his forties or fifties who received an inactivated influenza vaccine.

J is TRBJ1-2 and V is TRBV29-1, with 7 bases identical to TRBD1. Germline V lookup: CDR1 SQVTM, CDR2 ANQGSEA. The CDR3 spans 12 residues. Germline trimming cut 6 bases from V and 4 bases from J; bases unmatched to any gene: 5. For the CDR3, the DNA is TGCAGCGTCGGGGACAGAGGCTATGGCTACACCTTC. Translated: CSVGDRGYGYTF. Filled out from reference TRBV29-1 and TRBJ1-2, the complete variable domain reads SAVISQKPSRDICQRGTSLTIQCQVDSQVTMMFWYRQQPGQSLTLIATANQGSEATYESGFVIDKFPISRPNLTFSTLTVSNMSPEDSSIYLCSVGDRGYGYTFGSGTRLTVV.

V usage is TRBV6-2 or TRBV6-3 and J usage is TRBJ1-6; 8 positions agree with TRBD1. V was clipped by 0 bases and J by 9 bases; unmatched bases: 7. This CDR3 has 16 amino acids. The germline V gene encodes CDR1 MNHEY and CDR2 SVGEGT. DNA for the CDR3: TGTGCCAGCAGTTACTCGGGGCAGGGGGCCCGTTCACCCCTCCACTTT. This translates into CASSYSGQGARSPLHF.

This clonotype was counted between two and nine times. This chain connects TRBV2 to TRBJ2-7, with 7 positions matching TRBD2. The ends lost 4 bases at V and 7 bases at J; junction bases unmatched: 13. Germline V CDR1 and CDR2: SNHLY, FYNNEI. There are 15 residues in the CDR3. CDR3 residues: CASSGGLADIREQYF. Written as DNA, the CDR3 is TGTGCCAGCAGTGGTGGTCTAGCGGACATTAGAGAGCAGTACTTC.

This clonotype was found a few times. Here the CDR3 DNA reads TGCGCCAGCAGCAGACAGCGGGTACTAGCCAAAAACATTCAGTACTTC. This gives the protein CASSRQRVLAKNIQYF. The chain couples TRBV5-1 to TRBJ2-4; D is perhaps TRBD2 (6 bases). Trimming pared 4 bases from V and 0 bases from J, leaving 14 bases between. The CDR3 length is 16 residues. Germline V lookup: CDR1 SGHRS, CDR2 YFSETQ.

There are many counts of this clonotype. CDR3 amino acids: CASSFSLGPLSPEAFF. The CDR3 coding sequence is TGCGCCAGCAGTTTTTCACTGGGACCTCTAAGCCCTGAAGCTTTCTTT. This sequence joins TRBV4-1 and TRBJ1-1; the D gene is possibly TRBD1 (5 bases). V was trimmed by 6 bases and J by 6 bases, leaving 23 bases between them. Germline V gene sequence: CDR1 MGHRA, CDR2 YSYEKL. The CDR3 is made up of 16 amino acids.

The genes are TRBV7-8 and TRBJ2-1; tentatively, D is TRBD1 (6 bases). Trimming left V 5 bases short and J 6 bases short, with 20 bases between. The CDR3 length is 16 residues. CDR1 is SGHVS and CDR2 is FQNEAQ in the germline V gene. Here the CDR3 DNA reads TGTGCCAGCAGCATCCTCACAGGGATTGGATTCAATGAGCAGTTCTTC. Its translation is CASSILTGIGFNEQFF.

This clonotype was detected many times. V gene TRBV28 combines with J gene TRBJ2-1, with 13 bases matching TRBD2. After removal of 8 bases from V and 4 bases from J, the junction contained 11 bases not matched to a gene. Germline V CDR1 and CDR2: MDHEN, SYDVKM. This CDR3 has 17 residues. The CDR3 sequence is CASAGLAGPLPYNEQFF. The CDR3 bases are TGTGCCAGCGCGGGACTAGCGGGACCCCTGCCTTACAATGAGCAGTTCTTC. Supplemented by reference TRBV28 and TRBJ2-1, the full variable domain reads DVKVTQSSRYLVKRTGEKVFLECVQDMDHENMFWYRQDPGLGLRLIYFSYDVKMKEKGDIPEGYSVSREKKERFSLILESASTNQTSMYLCASAGLAGPLPYNEQFFGPGTRLTVL.

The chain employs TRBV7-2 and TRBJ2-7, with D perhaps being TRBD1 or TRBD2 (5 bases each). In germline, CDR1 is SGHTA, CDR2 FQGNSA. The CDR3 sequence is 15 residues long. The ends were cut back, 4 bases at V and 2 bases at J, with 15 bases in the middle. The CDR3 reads CASSSEGGATYEQYF. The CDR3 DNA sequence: TGTGCCAGCAGCTCAGAGGGTGGGGCCACCTACGAGCAGTACTTC.

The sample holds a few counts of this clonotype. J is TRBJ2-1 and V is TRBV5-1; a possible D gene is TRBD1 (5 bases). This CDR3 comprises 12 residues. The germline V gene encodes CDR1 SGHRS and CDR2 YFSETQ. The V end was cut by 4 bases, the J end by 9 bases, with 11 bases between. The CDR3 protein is CASSTTVGEQFF. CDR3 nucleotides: TGCGCCAGCAGCACGACAGTTGGTGAGCAGTTCTTC.

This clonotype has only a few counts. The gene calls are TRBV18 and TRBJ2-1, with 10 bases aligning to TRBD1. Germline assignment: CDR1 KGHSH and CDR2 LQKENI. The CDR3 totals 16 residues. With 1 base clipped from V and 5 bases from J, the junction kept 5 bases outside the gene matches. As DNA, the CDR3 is TGTGCCAGCTCACCACGCGACAGGGGGCAGGACAATGAGCAGTTCTTC. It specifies CASSPRDRGQDNEQFF.

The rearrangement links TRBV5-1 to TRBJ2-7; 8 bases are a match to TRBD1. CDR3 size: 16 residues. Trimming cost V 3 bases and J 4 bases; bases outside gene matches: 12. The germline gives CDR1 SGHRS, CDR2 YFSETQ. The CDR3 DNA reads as TGCGCCAGCAGCTGGGGGATCGGGACAGGCCTATACGAGCAGTACTTC. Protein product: CASSWGIGTGLYEQYF. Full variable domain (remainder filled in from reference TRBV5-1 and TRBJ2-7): KAGVTQTPRYLIKTRGQQVTLSCSPISGHRSVSWYQQTPGQGLQFLFEYFSETQRNKGNFPGRFSGRQFSNSRSEMNVSTLELGDSALYLCASSWGIGTGLYEQYFGPGTRLTVT.

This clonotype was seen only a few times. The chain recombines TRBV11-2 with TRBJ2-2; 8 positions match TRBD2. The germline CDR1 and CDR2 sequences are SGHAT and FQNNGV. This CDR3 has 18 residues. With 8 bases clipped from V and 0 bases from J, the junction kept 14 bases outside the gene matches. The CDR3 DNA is TGTGCCAGCGACGGAAGGGCGGGAGGTTTACCGAACACCGGGGAGCTGTTTTTT. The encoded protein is CASDGRAGGLPNTGELFF.

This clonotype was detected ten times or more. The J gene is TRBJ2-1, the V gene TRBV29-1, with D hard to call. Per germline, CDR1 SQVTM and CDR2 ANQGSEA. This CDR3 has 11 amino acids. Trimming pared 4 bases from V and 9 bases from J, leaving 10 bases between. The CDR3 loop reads CSVVVMSEQFF. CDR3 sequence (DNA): TGCAGCGTTGTCGTTATGAGTGAGCAGTTCTTC.

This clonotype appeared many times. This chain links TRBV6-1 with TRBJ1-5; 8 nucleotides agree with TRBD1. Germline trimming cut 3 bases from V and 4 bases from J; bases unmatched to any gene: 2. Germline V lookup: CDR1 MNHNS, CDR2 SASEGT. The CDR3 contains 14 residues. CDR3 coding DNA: TGTGCCAGCAGTGACCGGACAGGGAATCAGCCCCAGCATTTT. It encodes CASSDRTGNQPQHF.

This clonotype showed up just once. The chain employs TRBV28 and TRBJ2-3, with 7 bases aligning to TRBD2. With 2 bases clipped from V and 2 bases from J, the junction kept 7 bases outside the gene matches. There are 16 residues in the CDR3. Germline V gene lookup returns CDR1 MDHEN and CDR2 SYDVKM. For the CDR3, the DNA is TGTGCCAGCAGTTTAGGGCTAGCGGCCACCACAGATACGCAGTATTTT. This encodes CASSLGLAATTDTQYF.

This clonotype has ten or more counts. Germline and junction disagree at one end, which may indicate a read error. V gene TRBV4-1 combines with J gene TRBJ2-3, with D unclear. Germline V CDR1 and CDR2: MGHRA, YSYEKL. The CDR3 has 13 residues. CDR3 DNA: TGTGCCAGCAGCCAATCGGTTACAGATACGCAGTATTTT. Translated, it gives CASSQSVTDTQYF.